A selection of T cell receptor beta chains follows, all from one sample in a study of shared clonotypes between healthy human individuals. Repertoires were generated with immunoSEQ multiplex PCR, while TCRdb's copy carries only in-frame clones and drops some. The table shows hundreds of thousands of clones, with 75% to 85% occurring only once. Source material: PBMCs. The source of these receptors is a woman aged 35 to 49 in good health. Some clones in this sample may be carry-over from other donors' samples. The CDR3 runs from the conserved cysteine through the conserved F or W. A D gene is named only where the DNA matches it firmly. A clone size is listed for some rows: how often the clone was seen (once, few, many), or a class if it is expanded.

D	size	V	J	CDR3	DNA
NA	few	TRBV30	TRBJ1-1	CAWSMGVGVNTEAFF	TGTGCCTGGAGTATGGGAGTGGGGGTCAACACTGAAGCTTTCTTT
NA	NA	TRBV28	TRBJ1-3	CGAGSSGNTIYF	TGTGGGGCCGGCAGCTCTGGAAACACCATATATTTT
NA	NA	TRBV5-1	TRBJ1-1	CASRDLTNMNTEAFF	TGCGCCAGCAGGGATCTTACTAACATGAACACTGAAGCTTTCTTT
NA	NA	TRBV28	TRBJ2-7	CASSLLGGGTYEQYF	TGTGCCAGCAGTTTATTAGGGGGAGGGACCTACGAGCAGTACTTC
NA	NA	TRBV20-1	TRBJ2-3	CSASIDVTQYF	TGCAGTGCGTCAATAGACGTCACGCAGTATTTT
NA	NA	TRBV4-1	TRBJ1-3	CASSQELGRSGNTIYF	TGCGCCAGCAGCCAAGAACTCGGGCGCAGTGGAAACACCATATATTTT
TRBD2	NA	TRBV29-1	TRBJ2-1	CSVGKTSGKYNEQFF	TGCAGCGTAGGAAAAACTAGCGGGAAATACAATGAGCAGTTCTTC
NA	NA	TRBV29-1	TRBJ1-4	CSVEDRGSREKLFF	TGCAGCGTTGAAGATCGGGGGAGCCGGGAAAAACTGTTTTTT
NA	once	TRBV28	TRBJ2-3	CASSPLGLNTDTQYF	TGTGCCAGCAGTCCCCTTGGACTGAACACAGATACGCAGTATTTT
TRBD1	NA	TRBV6-5	TRBJ1-6	CASSLGTDNSPLHF	TGTGCCAGCAGCCTTGGGACAGATAATTCACCCCTCCACTTT
TRBD1	NA	TRBV7-6	TRBJ2-2	CASSSSTGGSGELFF	TGTGCCAGCAGTTCTAGTACAGGGGGCTCCGGGGAGCTGTTTTTT
NA	once	TRBV27	TRBJ2-1	CASSKRAYNEQFF	TGTGCCAGCAGTAAACGCGCCTACAATGAGCAGTTCTTC
TRBD2	once	TRBV29-1	TRBJ2-3	CSVVPGGLGTDTQYF	TGCAGCGTTGTTCCGGGAGGTCTGGGCACAGATACGCAGTATTTT
NA	NA	TRBV28	TRBJ2-1	CASSLLADEQFF	TGTGCCAGCAGTTTATTGGCAGATGAGCAGTTCTTC
NA	NA	TRBV11-2	TRBJ2-2	CASSLRGAVGELFF	TGTGCCAGCAGCTTACGGGGCGCGGTCGGGGAGCTGTTTTTT
TRBD1	once	TRBV11-2	TRBJ2-5	CASSLGGTGEETQYF	TGTGCCAGCAGCTTAGGAGGGACAGGGGAAGAGACCCAGTACTTC
TRBD1	NA	TRBV28	TRBJ2-1	CASSPPGDRAYNEQFF	TGTGCCAGCAGTCCGCCGGGGGACAGGGCCTACAATGAGCAGTTCTTC
NA	NA	TRBV11-2	TRBJ2-1	CASSLEGAHYNEQFF	TGTGCCAGCAGCTTGGAGGGAGCGCACTACAATGAGCAGTTCTTC
NA	NA	TRBV7-8	TRBJ1-1	CASSFRRGYGAFF	TGTGCCAGCAGCTTCCGACGGGGCTATGGAGCTTTCTTT
TRBD2	NA	TRBV29-1	TRBJ2-1	CSVERTSGTTSYNEQFF	TGCAGCGTTGAAAGGACTAGCGGGACGACCTCCTACAATGAGCAGTTCTTC
TRBD1	NA	TRBV7-2	TRBJ1-3	CASSPDRVGNTIYF	TGTGCCAGCAGCCCCGACAGGGTAGGAAACACCATATATTTT
NA	NA	TRBV5-1	TRBJ2-2	CASSLAVAGVMTGELFF	TGCGCCAGCAGCTTGGCCGTGGCAGGGGTAATGACCGGGGAGCTGTTTTTT
NA	NA	TRBV7-3	TRBJ2-1	CASSLRRSSYNEQFF	TGTGCCAGCAGCCTCAGACGGAGCTCCTACAATGAGCAGTTCTTC
NA	NA	TRBV19	TRBJ2-1	CASGRSEQFF	TGTGCCAGTGGGCGGAGTGAGCAGTTCTTC
NA	NA	TRBV15	TRBJ1-4	CATSREGRATNEKLFF	TGTGCCACCAGCAGAGAAGGCCGAGCAACTAATGAAAAACTGTTTTTT
NA	NA	TRBV7-6	TRBJ2-3	CASSLGTWRLAGQSTDTQYF	TGTGCCAGCAGCTTAGGGACCTGGAGGTTGGCGGGTCAATCCACAGATACGCAGTATTTT
TRBD1	NA	TRBV5-1	TRBJ2-7	CASSLVGQSSYEQYF	TGCGCCAGCAGCTTGGTGGGACAGAGCTCCTACGAGCAGTACTTC
NA	many	TRBV11-2	TRBJ2-7	CASSFANYEQYF	TGTGCCAGCAGCTTCGCGAACTACGAGCAGTACTTC
NA	NA	TRBV28	TRBJ2-3	CASSLSGSTDTQYF	TGTGCCAGCAGTTTAAGCGGTAGCACAGATACGCAGTATTTT
NA	NA	TRBV6-1	TRBJ2-7	CASSEEGGGPYEQYF	TGTGCCAGCAGTGAAGAAGGGGGAGGGCCCTACGAGCAGTACTTC
NA	NA	TRBV6-6	TRBJ2-7	CASSPSPGLYEQYF	TGTGCCAGCAGTCCGAGTCCGGGACTCTACGAGCAGTACTTC
NA	NA	TRBV22-1	TRBJ2-6	CPSEQSRANVLTF	TGTCCAAGCGAACAAAGTCGGGCCAACGTCCTGACTTTC
NA	NA	TRBV5-6	TRBJ2-5	CASSTGLSGTQYF	TGTGCCAGCAGCACAGGGCTCTCAGGGACCCAGTACTTC
NA	NA	TRBV6-1	TRBJ1-3	CASTIDSTGNTIYF	TGTGCCAGCACAATAGACAGTACTGGAAACACCATATATTTT
TRBD1	NA	TRBV19	TRBJ1-2	CATGQGLQGYTF	TGTGCCACTGGACAGGGATTGCAAGGCTACACCTTC
NA	NA	TRBV30	TRBJ2-5	CAWTRRASGTQYF	TGTGCCTGGACTCGCAGGGCCTCGGGGACCCAGTACTTC
NA	NA	TRBV4-1	TRBJ2-3	CASSQAGARRADTQYF	TGCGCCAGCAGCCAAGCGGGAGCCCGAAGGGCAGATACGCAGTATTTT
NA	NA	TRBV6-5	TRBJ1-4	CASRASRGRNEKLFF	TGTGCCAGCAGGGCGTCCCGGGGCCGAAATGAAAAACTGTTTTTT
TRBD1	NA	TRBV28	TRBJ2-4	CASGGQGKNIQYF	TGTGCCAGCGGGGGACAGGGGAAAAACATTCAGTACTTC
NA	NA	TRBV5-4	TRBJ2-7	CASSYRDAPYADEQYF	TGTGCCAGCAGCTACCGCGACGCACCATACGCGGACGAGCAGTACTTC
NA	once	TRBV7-2	TRBJ1-5	CASSLGLAGNQPQHF	TGTGCCAGCAGCTTAGGATTGGCAGGGAATCAGCCCCAGCATTTT
TRBD1	NA	TRBV19	TRBJ2-7	CASSGRDRDIYEQYF	TGTGCCAGTAGTGGAAGGGACAGGGACATCTACGAGCAGTACTTC